The 5 T cell receptor beta chains reported below all come from one sample, sequenced in a study of OX40 agonist ivuxolimab in advanced cancers. Sequenced by immunoSEQ multiplex PCR; TCRdb stores in-frame clones only, minus some. The sample holds roughly 60,000 clones, 80% to 95% seen once. This material consisted of CD4+ or CD8+ T cells sorted from blood, taken in a trial of the OX40 agonist ivuxolimab. Receptors originate from an adult with an advanced solid tumor such as melanoma, head and neck, liver or kidney cancer.

The V and J genes are TRBV19 and TRBJ2-3; D not certain. The germline V gene encodes CDR1 LNHDA and CDR2 SQIVND (reference sequence). Between the trimmed V and J ends, which lost 5 bases and 0 bases, there was a span of 12 bases. This CDR3 is 15 amino acids long. The CDR3 nucleotides are TGTGCCAGTAGTCTCGTCGGATTTAGCACAGATACGCAGTATTTT. Protein sequence: CASSLVGFSTDTQYF.

This clone was seen more than once but under ten times. J is TRBJ1-1 and V is TRBV4-1; maybe TRBD1 (6 bases). CDR3 length: 16 residues. Trimming stripped 2 bases from V and 2 bases from J, with 15 bases between. CDR1 MGHRA and CDR2 YSYEKL come from the germline V gene. CDR3 in amino acids: CASSQSAQGPNTEAFF. The CDR3 DNA follows: TGCGCCAGCAGCCAAAGTGCACAGGGACCAAACACTGAAGCTTTCTTT.

The gene calls are TRBV6-1 and TRBJ1-5, with no clear D. The CDR3 consists of 17 residues. Trimming cost V 4 bases and J 0 bases, with 16 bases left between them. Germline CDR1 is MNHNS and CDR2 is SASEGT. The chain's CDR3 is CASSANPGGYSNQPQHF. CDR3 DNA: TGTGCCAGCAGTGCTAACCCTGGAGGGTATAGCAATCAGCCCCAGCATTTT.

The CDR3 here is CASSPSVADEKLFF. The CDR3 DNA follows: TGCGCCAGCAGCCCTTCGGTTGCAGATGAAAAACTGTTTTTT. The rearrangement uses TRBV4-1 and TRBJ1-4, with D hard to call. Between the trimmed V and J ends, which lost 4 bases and 6 bases, there was a span of 12 bases. In germline, CDR1 is MGHRA, CDR2 YSYEKL. The CDR3 totals 14 residues.

The chain recombines TRBV6-6 with TRBJ2-2, with D perhaps matching TRBD2 (5 bases). Trimming stripped 5 bases from V and 5 bases from J, with 15 bases between. The CDR3 totals 15 residues. CDR1 MNHNY and CDR2 SVGAGI come from the germline V gene (reference sequence). The CDR3 sequence is CASSPTREGTGELFF. In DNA, the CDR3 is TGTGCCAGCAGTCCCACCCGGGAAGGTACCGGGGAGCTGTTTTTT.